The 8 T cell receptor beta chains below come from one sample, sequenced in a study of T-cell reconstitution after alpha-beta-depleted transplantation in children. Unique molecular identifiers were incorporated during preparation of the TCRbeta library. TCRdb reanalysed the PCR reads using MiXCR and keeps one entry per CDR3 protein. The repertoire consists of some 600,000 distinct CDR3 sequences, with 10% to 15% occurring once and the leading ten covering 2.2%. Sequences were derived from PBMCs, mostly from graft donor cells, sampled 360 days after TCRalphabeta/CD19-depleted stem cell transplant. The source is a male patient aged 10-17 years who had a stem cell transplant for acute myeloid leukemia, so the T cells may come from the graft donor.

The CDR3 loop is CASSKAPYSYEQYV. CDR3 in DNA: TGCGCCAGCAGCAAGGCGCCGTACTCCTACGAGCAGTACGTC. This chain joins TRBV5-1 and TRBJ2-7, with D unclear. CDR1 is SGHRS, CDR2 YFSETQ, per germline. The CDR3 runs 14 residues. Trimming left V 4 bases short and J 0 bases short, with 11 bases between.

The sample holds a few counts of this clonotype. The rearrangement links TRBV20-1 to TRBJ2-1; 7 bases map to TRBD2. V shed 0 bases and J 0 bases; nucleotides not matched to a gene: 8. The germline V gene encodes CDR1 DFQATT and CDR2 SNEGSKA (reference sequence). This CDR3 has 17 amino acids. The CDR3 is CSAREPSGPPSYNEQFF. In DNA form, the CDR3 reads TGCAGTGCTAGAGAGCCTAGCGGTCCTCCCTCCTACAATGAGCAGTTCTTC.

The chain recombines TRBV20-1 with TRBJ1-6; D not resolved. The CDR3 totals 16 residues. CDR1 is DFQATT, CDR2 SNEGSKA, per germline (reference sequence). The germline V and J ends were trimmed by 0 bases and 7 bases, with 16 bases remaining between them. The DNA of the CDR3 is TGCAGTGCTAGAGATCGGCGTGTAGAGTCGAATTCACCCCTCCACTTT. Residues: CSARDRRVESNSPLHF.

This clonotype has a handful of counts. CDR3 DNA: TGCAGTGCTCCTCGACTAGCGGGAGCCGTCTACAATGAGCAGTTCTTC. Its translation: CSAPRLAGAVYNEQFF. This chain uses TRBV20-1 with TRBJ2-1, with 12 nucleotides matching TRBD2. The CDR3 sequence is 16 residues long. Trimming at V came to 5 bases and at J to 3 bases, leaving 8 bases not matched to a gene. Germline V gene data show CDR1 as DFQATT and CDR2 as SNEGSKA (reference sequence).

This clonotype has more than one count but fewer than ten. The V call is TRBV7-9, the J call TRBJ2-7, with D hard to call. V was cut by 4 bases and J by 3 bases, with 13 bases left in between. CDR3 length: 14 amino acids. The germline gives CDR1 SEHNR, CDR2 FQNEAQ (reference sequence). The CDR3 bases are TGTGCCAGCAGCTCTCCCCGGGCCGACTACGAGCAGTACTTC. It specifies CASSSPRADYEQYF.

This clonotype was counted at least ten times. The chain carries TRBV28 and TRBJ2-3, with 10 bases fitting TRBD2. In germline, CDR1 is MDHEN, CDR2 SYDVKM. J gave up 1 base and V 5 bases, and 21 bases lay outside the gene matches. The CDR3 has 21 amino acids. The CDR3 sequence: CASSPILGELAGDRGTDTQYF. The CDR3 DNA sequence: TGTGCCAGCAGTCCGATCTTAGGGGAGCTAGCGGGAGATAGGGGCACAGATACGCAGTATTTT.

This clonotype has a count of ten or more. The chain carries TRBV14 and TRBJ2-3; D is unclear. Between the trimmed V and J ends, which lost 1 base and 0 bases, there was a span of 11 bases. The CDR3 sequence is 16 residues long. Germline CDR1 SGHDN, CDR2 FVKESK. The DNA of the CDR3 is TGTGCCAGCAGCCAAGTTCGGCGGACCAGCACAGATACGCAGTATTTT. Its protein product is CASSQVRRTSTDTQYF.

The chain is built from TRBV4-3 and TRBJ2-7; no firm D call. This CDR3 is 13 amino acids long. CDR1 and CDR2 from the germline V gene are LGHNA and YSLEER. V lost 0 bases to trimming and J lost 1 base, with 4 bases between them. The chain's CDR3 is CASSQDQSYEQYF. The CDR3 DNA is TGCGCCAGCAGCCAAGATCAGTCCTACGAGCAGTACTTC.